Following are 26 T cell receptor beta chains from one sample sequenced in a study of T cell responses to AZD1222 COVID-19 vaccine (dated by TCRdb to the early 2020s). The time point label on this specimen signifies: baseline before first vaccination. Libraries were prepared through the immunoSEQ multiplex PCR assay. In its TCRdb copy, this immuneACCESS table keeps in-frame sequences only and misses some clones. Where compared with another copy, unresolved V genes explain less than half of these, and the others have no known cause. Here the sample has more than 95,000 clones; 85% to 90% occur a single time. Jointly, the top ten make up 6.5% to 8% of the sample. The sample in question was peripheral blood, obtained on day 0 of AZD1222 vaccination. These TCRs come from an adult in good health.

The CDR3 nucleotides read TGCGCCAGCAGCTCCTCTTTTCAAGGACAGGGCAACATTCAGTACTTC. Encoded protein: CASSSSFQGQGNIQYF. The rearrangement joins TRBV5-1 to TRBJ2-4; 8 bases are shared with TRBD1. The junction had 12 bases not matched to a gene; V was cut back by 3 bases and J by 7 bases. Per germline, CDR1 SGHRS and CDR2 YFSETQ. The CDR3 is 16 residues long.

This clone was counted a single time. The chain recombines TRBV28 with TRBJ1-1; D ambiguous. Germline CDR1 and CDR2: MDHEN and SYDVKM. Trimming removed 2 bases at V and 5 bases at J, with 15 bases between. This CDR3 comprises 15 residues. The CDR3 DNA reads TGTGCCAGCAGTTTAGACAAGTATCAGGAGACTGAAGCTTTCTTT. This codes for CASSLDKYQETEAFF.

The J gene is TRBJ2-7, the V gene TRBV4-3; possible D gene TRBD2, 6 bases. V was clipped by 1 base and J by 2 bases, with 6 bases between them. The CDR3 spans 13 residues. Germline V lookup: CDR1 LGHNA, CDR2 YSLEER. The CDR3 sequence: CASSQGLAYEQYF. The CDR3 nucleotides read TGCGCCAGCAGCCAAGGACTAGCCTACGAGCAGTACTTC.

J is TRBJ2-1 and V is TRBV2; no definite D call. Looked up from germline, CDR1 is SNHLY and CDR2 is FYNNEI. The germline V and J ends were trimmed by 4 bases and 10 bases, with 17 bases remaining between them. This CDR3 is built from 14 residues. This CDR3 reads CASSVTTSLREQFF. CDR3 nucleotide sequence: TGTGCCAGCAGTGTCACGACATCCCTAAGGGAGCAGTTCTTC. Based on the CDR3 plus reference TRBV2 and TRBJ2-1, the full variable domain is EPEVTQTPSHQVTQMGQEVILRCVPISNHLYFYWYRQILGQKVEFLVSFYNNEISEKSEIFDDQFSVERPDGSNFTLKIRSTKLEDSAMYFCASSVTTSLREQFFGPGTRLTVL.

The V gene is TRBV5-1, the J gene TRBJ1-5; the D is unclear. This CDR3 is 15 amino acids long. Trimming removed 5 bases from V and 0 bases from J, with 12 bases in between. Germline loops: CDR1 SGHRS, CDR2 YFSETQ. The CDR3 spells CASRTGDTSNQPQHF. The CDR3, as DNA: TGCGCCAGCAGAACGGGAGACACTAGCAATCAGCCCCAGCATTTT.

This rearrangement joins TRBV9 to TRBJ2-7; 9 bases are shared with TRBD1. Germline CDR1 and CDR2: SGDLS and YYNGEE. After removal of 0 bases from V and 2 bases from J, the junction contained 12 bases not matched to a gene. This CDR3 region has 18 residues. The CDR3 loop reads CASSVGTGVPRLTYEQYF. The DNA for the CDR3 is TGTGCCAGCAGCGTAGGGACAGGGGTTCCCCGCCTTACCTACGAGCAGTACTTC.

This sequence joins TRBV19 and TRBJ1-1; 10 nucleotides agree with TRBD1. The V gene's germline CDR1 is LNHDA and CDR2 SQIVND (reference sequence). The length of the CDR3 is 15 residues. V dropped 4 bases and J dropped 3; count of bases not matched to a gene: 5. The CDR3 reads CASSNLGTGDTEAFF. The CDR3, as DNA: TGTGCCAGTAGTAACCTCGGGACAGGGGACACTGAAGCTTTCTTT.

This sequence joins TRBV4-1 and TRBJ1-2, with a possible D match to TRBD1 (6 bases). Germline V gene lookup returns CDR1 MGHRA and CDR2 YSYEKL. Trimming removed 1 base from V and 8 bases from J, with 17 bases in between. The CDR3 spans 15 residues. The CDR3 coding sequence is TGCGCCAGCAGCCAAGTCCGGTCGGGGGCGGGCGGCTACACCTTC. Its translation is CASSQVRSGAGGYTF.

This chain connects TRBV9 to TRBJ2-7, with D hard to call. V was trimmed by 4 bases and J by 3 bases, leaving 17 bases between them. Germline values: CDR1 SGDLS, CDR2 YYNGEE. The CDR3 sequence is 15 residues long. CDR3 loop: CASSFRYQSNYEQYF. The CDR3 nucleotides are TGTGCCAGCAGCTTCAGGTACCAAAGTAACTACGAGCAGTACTTC. Together with reference TRBV9 and TRBJ2-7, the CDR3 gives the full variable domain: DSGVTQTPKHLITATGQRVTLRCSPRSGDLSVYWYQQSLDQGLQFLIQYYNGEERAKGNILERFSAQQFPDLHSELNLSSLELGDSALYFCASSFRYQSNYEQYFGPGTRLTVT.

This clone has only a few counts. The DNA of the CDR3 is TGTGCCAGCAGTGAATTGGACAGGGGTGGCTACACCTTC. Protein sequence: CASSELDRGGYTF. This chain connects TRBV25-1 to TRBJ1-2, with 9 bases fitting TRBD1. This CDR3 is built from 13 residues. J gave up 7 bases and V 1 base, and 1 base lay outside the gene matches. Per germline, CDR1 MGHDK and CDR2 SYGVNS.

V is TRBV7-9 and J is TRBJ2-7, with D tentatively TRBD1 (6 bases). V lost 6 bases, J lost 2 bases, and 20 bases lay in between. Per the germline V gene, CDR1 is SEHNR and CDR2 is FQNEAQ (reference sequence). The CDR3 contains 16 residues. This CDR3 reads CASSRGHQDKTYEQYF. CDR3 in DNA: TGTGCCAGCAGTCGGGGACACCAAGACAAGACCTACGAGCAGTACTTC.

The chain recombines TRBV9 with TRBJ2-1, with TRBD2 matching over 10 bases. The V and J ends lost 3 bases and 0 bases, in that order; junction bases with no gene match: 6. This CDR3 comprises 17 residues. Germline V gene data show CDR1 as SGDLS and CDR2 as YYNGEE. CDR3 bases: TGTGCCAGCAGCGGAGCGGGGGGGCGGGACTCCTACAATGAGCAGTTCTTC. Its translation is CASSGAGGRDSYNEQFF. Based on the CDR3 plus reference TRBV9 and TRBJ2-1, the full variable domain is DSGVTQTPKHLITATGQRVTLRCSPRSGDLSVYWYQQSLDQGLQFLIQYYNGEERAKGNILERFSAQQFPDLHSELNLSSLELGDSALYFCASSGAGGRDSYNEQFFGPGTRLTVL.

This chain joins TRBV4-3 and TRBJ1-1; 8 nucleotides match TRBD1. The CDR3 is 16 amino acids. V was pared by 7 bases and J by 2 bases, with 12 bases of the junction left unmatched. CDR1 and CDR2 from the germline V gene are LGHNA and YSLEER. The CDR3 region is CASTGGADRGNTEAFF. In DNA, the CDR3 is TGCGCCAGCACCGGAGGAGCCGACAGGGGCAACACTGAAGCTTTCTTT.

This chain connects TRBV16 to TRBJ1-1, with D uncertain. Germline assignment: CDR1 KGHSY and CDR2 FQNENV. V was shortened by 3 bases and J by 5 bases, with 13 bases between the two germline ends. This CDR3 is 14 amino acids long. Written as DNA, the CDR3 is TGTGCCAGCAGCCAGTCAGAAGCGGGGACTGAAGCTTTCTTT. This sequence encodes CASSQSEAGTEAFF. The variable domain in full, completed from reference TRBV16 and TRBJ1-1, reads GEEVAQTPKHLVRGEGQKAKLYCAPIKGHSYVFWYQQVLKNEFKFLISFQNENVFDETGMPKERFSAKCLPNSPCSLEIQATKLEDSAVYFCASSQSEAGTEAFFGQGTRLTVV.

J is TRBJ2-3 and V is TRBV5-4; the match to TRBD2 covers 10 bases. CDR1 is SGHNT, CDR2 YYREEE, per germline (reference sequence). The V and J ends lost 6 bases and 2 bases, in that order; junction bases with no gene match: 6. This CDR3 has 15 amino acids. The CDR3 bases are TGTGCCAGCAACACCGGGACTAGCGCCACAGATACGCAGTATTTT. It encodes CASNTGTSATDTQYF.

The chain couples TRBV19 to TRBJ1-5, with D perhaps TRBD1 (5 bases). Germline CDR1 is LNHDA and CDR2 is SQIVND (reference sequence). This CDR3 has 14 amino acids. With 8 bases removed from V and 5 bases from J, the gap between germline ends came to 16 bases. CDR3 sequence: CASCRDFAYQPQHF. The CDR3 region has the DNA TGTGCCAGTTGTAGGGACTTTGCGTATCAGCCCCAGCATTTT.

This chain joins TRBV7-8 and TRBJ2-3; D gene ambiguous. CDR3 length equals 12 residues. The V and J ends lost 5 bases and 2 bases respectively, with 5 bases between them. Germline CDR1 reads SGHVS; CDR2 reads FQNEAQ. DNA of the CDR3: TGTGCCAGCAGCCCGAACACAGATACGCAGTATTTT. Its translation is CASSPNTDTQYF. Full variable domain (remainder filled in from reference TRBV7-8 and TRBJ2-3): GAGVSQSPRYKVAKRGQDVALRCDPISGHVSLFWYQQALGQGPEFLTYFQNEAQLDKSGLPSDRFFAERPEGSVSTLKIQRTQQEDSAVYLCASSPNTDTQYFGPGTRLTVL.

The rearrangement links TRBV19 to TRBJ1-2, with a weak D call TRBD1 (6 bases). The length of the CDR3 is 17 residues. CDR1 LNHDA and CDR2 SQIVND come from the germline V gene (reference sequence). V was cut by 3 bases and J by 8 bases, with 25 bases left in between. CDR3 protein: CASSISSMGQGLSGYTF. The DNA of the CDR3 is TGTGCCAGTAGTATTTCCTCGATGGGCCAGGGGCTCTCCGGCTACACCTTC.

The rearrangement joins TRBV19 to TRBJ2-3; TRBD2 agrees at 10 bases. Germline V CDR1 and CDR2: LNHDA, SQIVND (reference sequence). CDR3 size: 15 residues. Germline trimming cut 5 bases from V and 3 bases from J; bases unmatched to any gene: 5. This CDR3 is CASSPFSGRTDTQYF. The CDR3 nucleotides read TGTGCCAGTAGTCCCTTTAGCGGGAGGACAGATACGCAGTATTTT. The full variable domain, its missing parts supplied by reference TRBV19 and TRBJ2-3, is DGGITQSPKYLFRKEGQNVTLSCEQNLNHDAMYWYRQDPGQGLRLIYYSQIVNDFQKGDIAEGYSVSREKKESFPLTVTSAQKNPTAFYLCASSPFSGRTDTQYFGPGTRLTVL.

The count of this clone is one. The chain uses TRBV7-6 and TRBJ1-2; D is uncertain. The ends were cut back, 9 bases at V and 6 bases at J, with 23 bases in the middle. The CDR3 sequence is 15 residues long. Germline assignment: CDR1 SGHVS and CDR2 FNYEAQ. The CDR3 sequence is CASPWNRKLMNGYTF. The CDR3 nucleotides read TGTGCCAGTCCCTGGAACAGAAAACTCATGAATGGCTACACCTTC.

This clone was seen a few times. The V call is TRBV20-1, the J call TRBJ2-1, with D uncertain. The V end lost 3 bases, the J end lost 8 bases, and 20 bases lay between the germline ends. The length of the CDR3 is 15 residues. Germline V gene data show CDR1 as DFQATT and CDR2 as SNEGSKA (reference sequence). CDR3 DNA: TGCAGTGCTAGTAATTTGGCTGCACCGTCAGATGAGCAGTTCTTC. Translated: CSASNLAAPSDEQFF.

The chain recombines TRBV10-3 with TRBJ2-5; 8 bases are shared with TRBD1. This CDR3 has 13 residues. Trimming at V came to 10 bases and at J to 5 bases, leaving 9 bases not matched to a gene. Germline lookup yields CDR1 ENHRY and CDR2 SYGVKD. CDR3 nucleotides: TGTGCCACAGAACAGGGGGTCGGGGAGACCCAGTACTTC. It codes for CATEQGVGETQYF.

The chain employs TRBV28 and TRBJ2-3; perhaps D is TRBD1 or TRBD2 (5 bases each). CDR1 is MDHEN and CDR2 is SYDVKM in the germline V gene. V was cut by 6 bases and J by 2 bases, with 9 bases left in between. CDR3 length equals 13 residues. CDR3 DNA: TGTGCCAGCAGGAGGGGTCACACAGATACGCAGTATTTT. Its translation: CASRRGHTDTQYF.

This chain uses TRBV15 with TRBJ1-2; D remains unclear. This CDR3 has 15 residues. V lost 1 base to trimming and J lost 0 bases, with 9 bases between them. CDR1 and CDR2 (germline): LNHNV, YYDKDF (reference sequence). CDR3 loop: CATSRGRGANYGYTF. CDR3 DNA sequence: TGTGCCACCAGCAGAGGCCGGGGAGCTAACTATGGCTACACCTTC.

V gene TRBV30 combines with J gene TRBJ2-1; D uncertain. CDR1 GTSNPN and CDR2 SVGIG come from the germline V gene (reference sequence). Trimming pared 0 bases from V and 6 bases from J, leaving 12 bases between. This CDR3 contains 14 residues. CDR3: CAWSVMGLGNEQFF. DNA of the CDR3: TGTGCCTGGAGTGTAATGGGATTGGGCAATGAGCAGTTCTTC. Complete variable domain (other parts from reference TRBV30 and TRBJ2-1): SQTIHQWPATLVQPVGSPLSLECTVEGTSNPNLYWYRQAAGRGLQLLFYSVGIGQISSEVPQNLSASRPQDRQFILSSKKLLLSDSGFYLCAWSVMGLGNEQFFGPGTRLTVL.

With regard to this clone: An end of the junction differs from the germline gene, which may be a read error. This chain connects TRBV7-7 to TRBJ1-6; D is undetermined. Germline CDR1 reads SSHAT; CDR2 reads FNYEAQ (reference sequence). The CDR3 is made up of 13 amino acids. The CDR3 DNA is TGTGCTAGCAGTCAGCGAGCGGATTCACCCCTCCACTTT. This codes for CASSQRADSPLHF.